This entry lists 16 T cell receptor beta chains sequenced from one sample in a study of blood T cell repertoires in COVID-19 (TCRdb year 2020). The library was built by means of the immunoSEQ multiplex PCR assay. The source is immuneACCESS, and TCRdb retained only in-frame sequences with V and J called. Part of the clones is not carried over; for the studies checked, unresolved V genes explain less than half of this, and the remainder is unexplained. This sample lists some 250,000 clones; approximately 83% were detected once. The biggest ten clones account for under 5% of the sample. The material sequenced was peripheral blood. Every receptor here comes from a man aged 50 or older with active or convalescent COVID-19.

This sequence joins TRBV5-5 and TRBJ1-2; 9 bases are shared with TRBD1. Germline CDR1 and CDR2: SGHKS and YYEKEE (reference sequence). The V segment lost 3 bases and the J segment 7 bases; nucleotides outside the gene matches: 10. The CDR3 spans 15 residues. CDR3 nucleotide sequence: TGTGCCAGCAGCTCCAGGTCGGACAGGGGAAGTGGCTACACCTTC. Encoded protein: CASSSRSDRGSGYTF. Full variable domain (outside the CDR3, taken from reference TRBV5-5 and TRBJ1-2): DAGVTQSPTHLIKTRGQQVTLRCSPISGHKSVSWYQQVLGQGPQFIFQYYEKEERGRGNFPDRFSARQFPNYSSELNVNALLLGDSALYLCASSSRSDRGSGYTFGSGTRLTVV.

The CDR3 DNA reads TGTGCCAGCCGCGGGGGGTCGGAAGCTTTCTTT. Protein product: CASRGGSEAFF. This rearrangement joins TRBV12-3 or TRBV12-4 to TRBJ1-1; possible D gene TRBD1, 5 bases. CDR3 length: 11 residues. V dropped 8 bases and J dropped 8 bases, with 12 bases sitting between them.

CDR3 protein: CASSPSQGTSPLHF. CDR3 sequence (DNA): TGCGCCAGCAGTCCCTCACAGGGAACTTCACCCCTCCACTTT. The chain joins TRBV5-1 to TRBJ1-6; possibly TRBD1 for D (6 bases). The CDR3 is 14 amino acids. With 5 bases removed from V and 9 bases from J, the gap between germline ends came to 15 bases. The germline V gene encodes CDR1 SGHRS and CDR2 YFSETQ.

This chain joins TRBV5-4 and TRBJ2-5; D might be TRBD2 (5 bases). V dropped 4 bases and J dropped 13 bases, with 23 bases sitting between them. Germline V gene sequence: CDR1 SGHNT, CDR2 YYREEE (reference sequence). The CDR3 consists of 14 residues. The CDR3 nucleotides read TGTGCCAGCAGCCCGGGGTCTAGTCAAGATACTCGGTACTTC. This translates into CASSPGSSQDTRYF.

The chain has TRBV2 and TRBJ1-6; tentatively, D is TRBD1 (6 bases). The CDR3 spans 13 residues. V was shortened by 5 bases and J by 9 bases, with 11 bases between the two germline ends. CDR1 and CDR2 (germline): SNHLY, FYNNEI. In nucleotides, the CDR3 is TGTGCCAGCAGTCCCAGGGGAAGTTCACCCCTCCACTTT. As protein: CASSPRGSSPLHF.

The rearrangement uses TRBV7-9 and TRBJ2-1; 9 positions agree with TRBD1. With V trimmed by 4 bases and J by 6 bases, 4 bases remained unmatched. Germline V lookup: CDR1 SEHNR, CDR2 FQNEAQ (reference sequence). The CDR3 length is 14 residues. For the CDR3, the DNA is TGTGCCAGCAGCTCACAGGGGGCACTCAATGAGCAGTTCTTC. It encodes CASSSQGALNEQFF.

The genes are TRBV10-3 and TRBJ2-1, with a weak D call TRBD1 (8 bases). Germline CDR1 and CDR2: ENHRY and SYGVKD. V dropped 6 bases and J dropped 5 bases, with 17 bases sitting between them. There are 15 residues in the CDR3. CDR3 sequence reads: CAISATGGTNNEQFF. The CDR3 nucleotides are TGTGCCATCAGCGCTACAGGGGGGACTAACAATGAGCAGTTCTTC.

This rearrangement joins TRBV3-1 (or the pseudogene TRBV3-2) to TRBJ2-7, with 7 bases identical to TRBD2. Trimming cost V 1 base and J 1 base; bases outside gene matches: 4. The germline gives CDR1 LGHDT, CDR2 YNNKEL (reference sequence). The CDR3 runs 15 residues. DNA for the CDR3: TGTGCCAGCAGCCAAGCGCTAGCGGCTTCCTACGAGCAGTACTTC. Translated, it gives CASSQALAASYEQYF.

The rearrangement uses TRBV27 and TRBJ1-5; possibly TRBD1 for D (5 bases). Trimming stripped 5 bases from V and 7 bases from J, with 9 bases between. Germline V lookup: CDR1 MNHEY, CDR2 SMNVEV (reference sequence). This CDR3 is 12 amino acids long. The CDR3 DNA is TGTGCCAGCAGTCAGACAGCGCAGCCCCAGCATTTT. This encodes CASSQTAQPQHF.

The V gene is TRBV16, the J gene TRBJ2-6, with 10 bases lining up with TRBD2. The CDR3 runs 19 residues. CDR1 and CDR2 (germline): KGHSY, FQNENV. Trimming cost V 3 bases and J 0 bases; bases outside gene matches: 8. CDR3 sequence reads: CASSQLSSGGISGANVLTF. The CDR3 coding sequence is TGTGCCAGCAGCCAGTTGTCTAGCGGGGGCATCTCTGGGGCCAACGTCCTGACTTTC.

The chain has TRBV2 and TRBJ2-3, with 8 positions matching TRBD2. This CDR3 is 15 amino acids long. Germline V lookup: CDR1 SNHLY, CDR2 FYNNEI. Trimming cost V 5 bases and J 6 bases; bases outside gene matches: 10. CDR3 region: CASSPGTRDGDTQYF. The CDR3 DNA follows: TGTGCCAGCAGTCCCGGGACTAGGGATGGGGATACGCAGTATTTT.

This clone was counted a single time. The genes are TRBV28 and TRBJ1-3; D call uncertain. The CDR3 runs 14 residues. The germline V gene has CDR1 MDHEN and CDR2 SYDVKM. V gave up 1 base and J gave up 2 bases, with 6 bases separating them. The CDR3 here is CASSLSGAGNTIYF. The CDR3 DNA is TGTGCCAGCAGTTTATCCGGGGCTGGAAACACCATATATTTT. Full variable domain (rest looked up from reference TRBV28 and TRBJ1-3): DVKVTQSSRYLVKRTGEKVFLECVQDMDHENMFWYRQDPGLGLRLIYFSYDVKMKEKGDIPEGYSVSREKKERFSLILESASTNQTSMYLCASSLSGAGNTIYFGEGSWLTVV.

V and J are TRBV24-1 and TRBJ2-7, with 9 bases aligning to TRBD1. The germline gives CDR1 KGHDR, CDR2 SFDVKD. The CDR3 runs to 14 residues. V shed 5 bases and J 6 bases; nucleotides not matched to a gene: 7. CDR3 sequence reads: CATSVTGGNGEQYF. Written as DNA, the CDR3 is TGTGCCACCAGTGTGACAGGGGGGAACGGCGAGCAGTACTTC.

J is TRBJ1-2 and V is TRBV28, with 7 bases aligning to TRBD1. The germline V gene has CDR1 MDHEN and CDR2 SYDVKM. V lost 5 bases, J lost 3 bases, and 15 bases stayed unmatched. This CDR3 has 17 residues. In DNA form, the CDR3 reads TGTGCCAGCAGTATGCTACCGGGACAGCAAGCTTACTATGGCTACACCTTC. This codes for CASSMLPGQQAYYGYTF.

J is TRBJ1-3 and V is TRBV3-1 (or the pseudogene TRBV3-2); D is possibly TRBD1 (5 bases). The CDR3 runs 17 residues. CDR1 and CDR2 (germline): LGHDT, YNNKEL (reference sequence). V was cut by 4 bases and J by 0 bases, with 16 bases left in between. This CDR3 reads CASSRSDSSLSGNTIYF. The CDR3 region has the DNA TGTGCCAGCAGCCGATCCGACAGTAGCCTCTCTGGAAACACCATATATTTT.

The chain links TRBV7-2 to TRBJ1-4, with D possibly being TRBD1 (5 bases). The CDR3 is 13 amino acids. V dropped 0 bases and J dropped 8 bases, with 7 bases sitting between them. Germline CDR1 reads SGHTA; CDR2 reads FQGNSA. The CDR3 bases are TGTGCCAGCAGCTTAGCGGGGGGAGAAAAACTGTTTTTT. Protein: CASSLAGGEKLFF.